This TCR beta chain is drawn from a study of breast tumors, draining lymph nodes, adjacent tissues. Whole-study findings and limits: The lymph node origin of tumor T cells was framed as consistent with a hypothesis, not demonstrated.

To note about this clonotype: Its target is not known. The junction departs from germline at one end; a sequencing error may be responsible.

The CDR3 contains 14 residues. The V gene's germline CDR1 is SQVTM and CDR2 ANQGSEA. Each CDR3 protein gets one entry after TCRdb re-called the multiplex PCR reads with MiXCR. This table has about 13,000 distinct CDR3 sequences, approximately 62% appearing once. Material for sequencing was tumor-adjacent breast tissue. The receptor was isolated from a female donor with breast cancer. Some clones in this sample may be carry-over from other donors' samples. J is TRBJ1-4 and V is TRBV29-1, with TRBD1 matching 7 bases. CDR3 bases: TGCAGCGTCGGGTCAGGGGGTACTAATGAAAAACTGCTTTTT. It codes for CSVGSGGTNEKLLF.